This T cell receptor (beta chain) was observed in a study of control samples from healthy donors and cancer patients. Assay used: immunoSEQ multiplex PCR; TCRdb lists only in-frame clones, some missing. The sample yields about 150,000 clones, around 90% seen once. There are 13 residues in the CDR3. Trimming shortened V by 7 bases and J by 0 bases, and 10 bases separated the two germline ends. Germline CDR1 is SNHLY and CDR2 is FYNNEI. The TCR originated in a man aged 25-45 years in good health. This rearrangement joins TRBV2 to TRBJ2-7; a weak D match, TRBD2 (5 bases). The specimen sequenced was blood. CDR3 in amino acids: CASNSESSYEQYF. The CDR3 bases are TGTGCCAGCAATAGCGAGAGCTCCTACGAGCAGTACTTC.